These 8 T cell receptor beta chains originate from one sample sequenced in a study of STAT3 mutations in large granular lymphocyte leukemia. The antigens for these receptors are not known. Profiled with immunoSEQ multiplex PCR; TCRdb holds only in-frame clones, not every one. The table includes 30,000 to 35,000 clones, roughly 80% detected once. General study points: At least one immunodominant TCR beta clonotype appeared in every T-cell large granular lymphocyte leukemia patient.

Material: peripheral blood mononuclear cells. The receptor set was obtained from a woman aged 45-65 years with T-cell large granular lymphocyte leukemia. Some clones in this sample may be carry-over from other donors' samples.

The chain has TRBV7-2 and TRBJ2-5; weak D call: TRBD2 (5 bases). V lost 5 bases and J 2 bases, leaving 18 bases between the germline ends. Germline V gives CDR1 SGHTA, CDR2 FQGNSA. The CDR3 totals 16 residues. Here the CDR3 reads CASSAGRTRRQETQYF. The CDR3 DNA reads TGTGCCAGCAGCGCCGGTCGGACTCGCCGTCAAGAGACCCAGTACTTC.

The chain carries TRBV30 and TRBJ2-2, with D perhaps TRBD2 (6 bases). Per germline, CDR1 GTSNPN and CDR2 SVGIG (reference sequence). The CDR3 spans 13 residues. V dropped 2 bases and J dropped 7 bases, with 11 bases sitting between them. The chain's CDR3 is CAWSRDSFGELFF. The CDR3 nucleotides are TGTGCCTGGAGTAGGGACTCCTTCGGGGAGCTGTTTTTT.

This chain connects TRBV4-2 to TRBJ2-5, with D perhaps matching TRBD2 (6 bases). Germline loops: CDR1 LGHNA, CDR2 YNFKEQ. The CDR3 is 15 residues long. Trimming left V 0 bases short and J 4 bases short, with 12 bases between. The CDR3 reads CASSQEGTSTETQYF. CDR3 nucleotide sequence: TGTGCCAGCAGCCAAGAGGGCACTAGCACAGAGACCCAGTACTTC.

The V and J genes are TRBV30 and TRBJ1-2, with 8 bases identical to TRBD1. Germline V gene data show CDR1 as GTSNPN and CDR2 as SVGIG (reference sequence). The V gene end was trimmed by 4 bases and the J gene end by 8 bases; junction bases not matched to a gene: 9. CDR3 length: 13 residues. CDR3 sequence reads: CAWMFGQGAGYTF. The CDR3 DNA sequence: TGTGCCTGGATGTTTGGCCAGGGGGCAGGCTACACCTTC.

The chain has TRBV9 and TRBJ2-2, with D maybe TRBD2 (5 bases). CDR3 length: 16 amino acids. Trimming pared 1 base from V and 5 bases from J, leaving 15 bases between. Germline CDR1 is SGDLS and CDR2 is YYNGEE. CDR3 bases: TGTGCCAGCAGCGTATTATTTACCCCGGGGACCGGGGAGCTGTTTTTT. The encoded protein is CASSVLFTPGTGELFF.

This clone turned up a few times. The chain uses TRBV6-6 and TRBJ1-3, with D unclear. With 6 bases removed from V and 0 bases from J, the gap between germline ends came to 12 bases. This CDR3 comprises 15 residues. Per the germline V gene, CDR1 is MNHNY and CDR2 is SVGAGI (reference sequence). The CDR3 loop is CASSPTAPSGNTIYF. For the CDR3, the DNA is TGTGCCAGCAGCCCAACTGCGCCCTCTGGAAACACCATATATTTT.

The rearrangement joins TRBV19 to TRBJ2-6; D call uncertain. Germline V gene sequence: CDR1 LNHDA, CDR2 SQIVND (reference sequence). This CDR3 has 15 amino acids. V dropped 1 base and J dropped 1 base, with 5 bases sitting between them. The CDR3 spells CASSIGGSGANVLTF. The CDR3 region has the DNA TGTGCCAGTAGTATAGGAGGATCTGGGGCCAACGTCCTGACTTTC.

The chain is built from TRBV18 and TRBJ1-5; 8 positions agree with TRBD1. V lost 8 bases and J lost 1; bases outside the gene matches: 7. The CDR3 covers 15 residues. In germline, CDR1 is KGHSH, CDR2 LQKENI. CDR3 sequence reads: CASQERTGSNQPQHF. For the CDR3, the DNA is TGTGCCAGCCAAGAGCGGACAGGGAGCAATCAGCCCCAGCATTTT.